This is a list of T cell receptor beta chains from one sample in a study of patients and donors after allogeneic stem cell transplantation. TCRdb used MiXCR to reprocess the RT-PCR reads, holding one entry per CDR3 protein. This table holds more than 850,000 distinct CDR3 sequences, about a sixth found once. The specimen sequenced was blood, either unsorted or a sorted T cell fraction (not recorded which). The receptors were gathered from a human donor who was either an allogeneic HSCT recipient or a stem cell or donor lymphocyte infusion donor (not recorded which). It is not recorded whose cells these are; they may come from a transplant donor. Each CDR3 is given with its conserved first and last residue. A D gene is named only where the DNA matches it firmly. Some rows have no size entry. The others give once, few or many, or a class for an expanded clone.

>14|TRBD1|TRBV9|TRBJ2-7|.
CASSMGQGKYEQYF
TGTGCCAGCAGCATGGGACAGGGAAAGTACGAGCAGTACTTC
>12|.|TRBV6-2/TRBV6-3|TRBJ2-5|few
CASSWTPETQYF
TGTGCCAGCAGTTGGACCCCAGAGACCCAGTACTTC
>16|TRBD1|TRBV5-1|TRBJ2-5|few
CASSLDWGQGQETQYF
TGCGCCAGCAGCTTGGATTGGGGACAGGGTCAAGAGACCCAGTACTTC
>13|TRBD1|TRBV29-1|TRBJ1-5|.
CSVGPGGSQPQHF
TGCAGCGTTGGACCAGGGGGAAGTCAGCCCCAGCATTTT
>14|.|TRBV5-1|TRBJ2-2|.
CASSLTKNTGELFF
TGCGCCAGCAGCCTCACAAAGAACACCGGGGAGCTGTTTTTT
>15|TRBD2|TRBV9|TRBJ2-1|few
CASNSGGLSYNEQFF
TGTGCCAGCAATTCGGGAGGGCTTTCCTACAATGAGCAGTTCTTC
>15|.|TRBV6-2/TRBV6-3|TRBJ2-2|few
CASSRQDRFTGELFF
TGTGCCAGCAGCCGTCAGGACAGATTCACCGGGGAGCTGTTTTTT
>12|.|TRBV25-1|TRBJ1-2|.
CASSDLGYGYTF
TGTGCCAGCAGTGATCTGGGCTATGGCTACACCTTC
>14|.|TRBV7-3|TRBJ2-7|.
CASSLSVSSYEQYF
TGTGCCAGCAGCTTATCCGTGAGCTCCTACGAGCAGTACTTC
>13|.|TRBV7-9|TRBJ1-1|few
CASNHRQNTEAFF
TGTGCCAGCAACCACCGACAGAACACTGAAGCTTTCTTT
>14|.|TRBV20-1|TRBJ1-6|.
CSAAAGSNNSPLHF
TGCAGTGCTGCCGCCGGCAGTAATAATTCACCCCTCCACTTT
>14|TRBD1|TRBV6-1|TRBJ2-7|.
CASRQGQGFYEQYF
TGTGCCAGCAGGCAGGGACAGGGATTCTACGAGCAGTACTTC
>15|.|TRBV4-3|TRBJ2-5|few
CASSQDRKGEETQYF
TGCGCCAGCAGCCAAGATAGAAAAGGAGAAGAGACCCAGTACTTC
>16|.|TRBV6-2/TRBV6-3|TRBJ1-5|few
CASSYRETNSNQPQHF
TGTGCCAGCAGTTACCGGGAGACTAATAGCAATCAGCCCCAGCATTTT
>12|.|TRBV20-1|TRBJ2-1|few
CSAPSEGDEQFF
TGCAGTGCTCCTTCGGAGGGCGATGAGCAGTTCTTC
>15|TRBD2|TRBV20-1|TRBJ2-2|once
CSAHRREIKTGELFF
TGCAGTGCTCACAGGCGGGAGATAAAAACCGGGGAGCTGTTTTTT
>10|.|TRBV20-1|TRBJ2-1|once
CSTGSNEQFF
TGCAGTACTGGGAGCAATGAGCAGTTCTTC
>12|.|TRBV5-1|TRBJ1-1|few
CASRDALDQAFF
TGCGCCAGCAGAGACGCGTTAGATCAAGCTTTCTTT
>15|TRBD2|TRBV20-1|TRBJ2-7|.
CSARDRAGGTYEQYF
TGCAGTGCTAGAGATCGGGCGGGAGGAACCTACGAGCAGTACTTC
>14|.|TRBV12-3/TRBV12-4|TRBJ1-2|many
CASSLSGASNYYTF
TGTGCCAGCAGTTTATCGGGGGCCTCCAACTACTACACCTTC
>17|.|TRBV4-3|TRBJ1-3|few
CASSQSVRGFSGNTIYF
TGCGCCAGCAGCCAATCAGTTAGAGGGTTCTCTGGAAACACCATATATTTT
>14|TRBD1|TRBV7-9|TRBJ1-6|.
CASSVGQIGSPLHF
TGTGCCAGCAGCGTGGGACAGATCGGGTCACCCCTCCACTTT
>15|TRBD1|TRBV4-2|TRBJ2-1|.
CASSLGQGQEDEQFF
TGTGCCAGCAGCCTCGGACAGGGGCAAGAGGATGAGCAGTTCTTC
>15|TRBD1|TRBV27|TRBJ1-2|.
CASSLSKGGANGYTF
TGTGCCAGCAGTTTATCGAAAGGGGGCGCGAACGGCTACACCTTC
>16|.|TRBV20-1|TRBJ2-1|few
CSAPVGGQTSYNEQFF
TGCAGTGCTCCCGTGGGGGGACAGACCTCCTACAATGAGCAGTTCTTC
>15|.|TRBV5-1|TRBJ2-7|.
CASSLEFGRYYEQYF
TGCGCCAGCAGCTTGGAATTTGGCAGATACTACGAGCAGTACTTC
>16|.|TRBV24-1|TRBJ2-5|.
CATSDYLPGRRETQYF
TGTGCCACCAGTGATTATCTACCGGGGCGCAGGGAGACCCAGTACTTC
>14|.|TRBV9|TRBJ1-2|.
CASSVETEFYGYTF
TGTGCCAGCAGCGTAGAAACAGAATTCTATGGCTACACCTTC
>12|.|TRBV10-3|TRBJ1-5|.
CAIRSTNQPQHF
TGTGCCATCAGATCTACGAATCAGCCCCAGCATTTT
>15|TRBD1|TRBV20-1|TRBJ2-4|.
CSARDWAGTANIQYF
TGCAGTGCTAGAGATTGGGCCGGGACAGCCAACATTCAGTACTTC
>14|TRBD1|TRBV7-8|TRBJ2-5|.
CASSSDRARETQYF
TGTGCCAGCAGCTCGGACAGGGCTCGAGAGACCCAGTACTTC
>14|TRBD1|TRBV6-2/TRBV6-3|TRBJ1-1|.
CASNAGGGGPEAFF
TGTGCCAGCAACGCAGGAGGAGGGGGCCCTGAAGCTTTCTTT
>13|.|TRBV7-3|TRBJ2-1|few
CASSLWTGFEQFF
TGTGCCAGCAGCTTATGGACCGGGTTTGAGCAGTTCTTC
>16|TRBD1|TRBV29-1|TRBJ1-1|few
CSVEPTGGTLNTEAFF
TGCAGCGTTGAACCGACAGGGGGAACTTTGAACACTGAAGCTTTCTTT
>16|TRBD1|TRBV7-2|TRBJ2-2|few
CASSKDRATSTGELFF
TGTGCCAGCAGCAAGGACAGGGCCACTTCTACCGGGGAGCTGTTTTTT
>14|TRBD1|TRBV5-6|TRBJ1-2|few
CASSPDRVKNGYTF
TGTGCCAGCAGCCCCGACAGGGTGAAAAATGGCTACACCTTC
>11|.|TRBV29-1|TRBJ2-7|.
CSVALDYEQYF
TGCAGCGTTGCTTTGGATTACGAGCAGTACTTC